The 10 T cell receptor beta chains below all came from one sample that was sequenced in a study of T cells in Graves' hyperthyroidism and ophthalmopathy. TCR beta CDR3 sequences were amplified from RNA transcripts. TCR CDR3 underwent first-round RT-PCR with the HTBI primer set. TCRdb reprocessed the multiplex PCR reads with MiXCR, giving one entry per CDR3 protein. This sample yields 550,000 to 700,000 distinct CDR3 sequences, of which around 42% are seen a single time; around 20% belongs to the top ten. The sequencing sample was made of peripheral blood or thyroid tissue (not recorded which). These receptors were taken from an adult woman with Graves' disease, either hyperthyroidism or ophthalmopathy (not recorded which).

This clonotype occurred many times. This chain uses TRBV19 with TRBJ1-1; D is possibly TRBD1 (6 bases). Germline V gives CDR1 LNHDA, CDR2 SQIVND (reference sequence). There are 15 residues in the CDR3. V shed 5 bases and J shed 3 bases, with 16 bases lying between them. The CDR3 DNA reads as TGTGCCAGTAGTCCCCCATGGAGGGGGGACACTGAAGCTTTCTTT. It translates to CASSPPWRGDTEAFF.

This clonotype was detected a few times. The chain has TRBV18 and TRBJ1-5, with D tentatively TRBD1 (6 bases). CDR3 length equals 15 residues. CDR1 and CDR2 (germline): KGHSH, LQKENI. V gave up 2 bases and J gave up 4 bases, with 12 bases separating them. The CDR3 region is CASSPSGGGNQPQHF. In DNA form, the CDR3 reads TGTGCCAGCTCACCATCAGGAGGGGGAAATCAGCCCCAGCATTTT.

The chain couples TRBV7-9 to TRBJ2-7; 9 bases fit TRBD1. Germline lookup yields CDR1 SEHNR and CDR2 FQNEAQ (reference sequence). With 7 bases clipped from V and 5 bases from J, the junction kept 12 bases outside the gene matches. The CDR3 runs 15 residues. Written as DNA, the CDR3 is TGTGCCAGCAACGCGAGGGGACAGGGTTTCGACGAGCAGTACTTC. Its protein product is CASNARGQGFDEQYF.

In regard to this clonotype: At one end, the junction sequence differs from germline, possibly due to a read error. The rearrangement joins TRBV20-1 to TRBJ1-1; TRBD1 agrees at 7 bases. This CDR3 spans 10 amino acids. CDR1 and CDR2 from the germline V gene are DFQATT and SNEGSKA (reference sequence). For the CDR3, the DNA is TGCAGTGCTAGAAGACAGGGACTGGGCTTT. Residues: CSARRQGLGF.

This chain uses TRBV29-1 with TRBJ1-1; D gene unclear. CDR1 is SQVTM, CDR2 ANQGSEA, per germline. V was pared by 8 bases and J by 3 bases, with 13 bases between. CDR3 length: 12 residues. CDR3 coding DNA: TGCAGCAGTTTACCGAGGGACACTGAAGCTTTCTTT. It is translated as CSSLPRDTEAFF.

This clonotype is a singleton in its sample. V usage is TRBV7-6 and J usage is TRBJ2-7; D possibly corresponds to TRBD1 (6 bases). CDR1 and CDR2 from the germline V gene are SGHVS and FNYEAQ. The CDR3 sequence is 13 residues long. The V and J ends lost 11 bases and 5 bases respectively, with 19 bases between them. The CDR3 here is CAPKLPGTHEQYF. CDR3 nucleotide sequence: TGTGCCCCAAAGCTTCCAGGGACACACGAGCAGTACTTC.

The V and J genes are TRBV28 and TRBJ1-5; D ambiguous. The CDR3 has 16 amino acids. Looked up from germline, CDR1 is MDHEN and CDR2 is SYDVKM. V lost 7 bases to trimming and J lost 1 base, with 17 bases between them. The CDR3 DNA is TGTGCCAGCAAGGGCTTACTCTTTCTAAGCAATCAGCCCCAGCATTTT. Translating gives CASKGLLFLSNQPQHF.

This clonotype was observed many times. The CDR3 spells CSAFKKDGYTF. The CDR3 nucleotides are TGCAGTGCTTTTAAGAAGGATGGCTACACCTTC. The chain employs TRBV20-1 and TRBJ1-2, with unresolved D. Trimming took 5 bases from V and 6 from J, leaving 10 bases between them. Germline CDR1 reads DFQATT; CDR2 reads SNEGSKA (reference sequence). This CDR3 has 11 amino acids.

In its sample, this clonotype was seen many times. The chain combines TRBV7-9 with TRBJ2-7; D is possibly TRBD2 (6 bases). The length of the CDR3 is 16 residues. Per germline, CDR1 SEHNR and CDR2 FQNEAQ (reference sequence). Trimming shortened V by 2 bases and J by 0 bases, and 14 bases separated the two germline ends. The CDR3 DNA follows: TGTGCCAGCAGCTTACGGAAGACTAGAGGCTCCTACGAGCAGTACTTC. Its protein product is CASSLRKTRGSYEQYF.

In its sample, this clonotype was seen once. The rearrangement joins TRBV24-1 to TRBJ2-7, with unresolved D. Trimming stripped 6 bases from V and 2 bases from J, with 10 bases between. The CDR3 is 13 residues long. Germline values: CDR1 KGHDR, CDR2 SFDVKD. The CDR3 loop reads CATSRADAYEQYF. The DNA for the CDR3 is TGTGCCACCAGTCGGGCGGACGCCTACGAGCAGTACTTC.